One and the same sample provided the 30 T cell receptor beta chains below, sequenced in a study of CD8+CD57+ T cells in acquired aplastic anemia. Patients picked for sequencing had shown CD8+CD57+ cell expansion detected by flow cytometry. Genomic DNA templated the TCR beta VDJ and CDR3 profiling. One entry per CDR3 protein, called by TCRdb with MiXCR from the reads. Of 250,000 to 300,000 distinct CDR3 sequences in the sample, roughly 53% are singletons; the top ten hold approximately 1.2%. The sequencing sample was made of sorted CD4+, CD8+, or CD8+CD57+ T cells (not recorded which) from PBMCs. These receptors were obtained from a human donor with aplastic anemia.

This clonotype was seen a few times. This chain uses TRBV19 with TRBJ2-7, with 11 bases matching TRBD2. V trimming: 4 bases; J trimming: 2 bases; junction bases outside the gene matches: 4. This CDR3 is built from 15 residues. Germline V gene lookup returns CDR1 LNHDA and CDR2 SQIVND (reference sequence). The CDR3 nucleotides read TGTGCCAGTAGTACAGGGACTAGCGGTACCTACGAGCAGTACTTC. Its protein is CASSTGTSGTYEQYF.

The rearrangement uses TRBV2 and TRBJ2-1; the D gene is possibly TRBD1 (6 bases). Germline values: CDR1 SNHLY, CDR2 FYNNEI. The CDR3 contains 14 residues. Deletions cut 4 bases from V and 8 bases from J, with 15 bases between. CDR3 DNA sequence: TGTGCCAGCAGTGGGGGGCGAGTCCCCGATGAGCAGTTCTTC. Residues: CASSGGRVPDEQFF.

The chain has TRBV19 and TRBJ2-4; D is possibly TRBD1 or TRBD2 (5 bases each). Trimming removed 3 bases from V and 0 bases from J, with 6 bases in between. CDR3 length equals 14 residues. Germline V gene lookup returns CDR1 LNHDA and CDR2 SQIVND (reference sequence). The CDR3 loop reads CASSMGVAKNIQYF. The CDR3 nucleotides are TGTGCCAGTAGTATGGGGGTAGCCAAAAACATTCAGTACTTC.

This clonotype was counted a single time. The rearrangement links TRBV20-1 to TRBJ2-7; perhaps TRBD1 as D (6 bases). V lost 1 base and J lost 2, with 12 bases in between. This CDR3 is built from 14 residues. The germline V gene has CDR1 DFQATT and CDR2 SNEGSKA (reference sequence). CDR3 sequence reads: CSARVSGDPYEQYF. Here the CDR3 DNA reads TGCAGTGCTAGAGTTTCAGGGGACCCCTACGAGCAGTACTTC.

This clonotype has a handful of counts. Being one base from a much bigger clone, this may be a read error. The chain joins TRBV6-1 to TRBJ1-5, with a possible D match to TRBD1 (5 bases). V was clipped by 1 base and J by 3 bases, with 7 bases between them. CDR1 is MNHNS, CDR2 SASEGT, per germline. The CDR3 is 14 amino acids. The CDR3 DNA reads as TGTGCCAGCAGTGAAGAGGGGCCCAATCAGCCCCAGCATTTT. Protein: CASSEEGPNQPQHF.

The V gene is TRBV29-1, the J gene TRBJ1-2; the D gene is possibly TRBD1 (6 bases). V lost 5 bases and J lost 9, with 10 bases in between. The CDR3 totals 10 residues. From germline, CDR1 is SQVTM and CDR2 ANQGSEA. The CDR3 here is CSVRDKSYTF. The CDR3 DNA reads TGCAGCGTTAGGGACAAGAGCTACACCTTC.

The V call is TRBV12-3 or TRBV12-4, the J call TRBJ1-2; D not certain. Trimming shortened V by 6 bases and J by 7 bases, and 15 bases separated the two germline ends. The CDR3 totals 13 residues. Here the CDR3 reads CASSRISPSGYTF. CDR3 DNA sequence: TGTGCCAGCAGCCGAATCTCGCCTTCTGGCTACACCTTC.

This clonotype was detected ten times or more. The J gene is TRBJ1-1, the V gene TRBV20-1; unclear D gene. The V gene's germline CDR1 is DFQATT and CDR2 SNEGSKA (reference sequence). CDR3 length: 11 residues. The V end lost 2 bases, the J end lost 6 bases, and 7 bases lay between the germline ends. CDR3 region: CSARRGSEAFF. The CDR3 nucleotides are TGCAGTGCTAGAAGAGGCTCTGAAGCTTTCTTT.

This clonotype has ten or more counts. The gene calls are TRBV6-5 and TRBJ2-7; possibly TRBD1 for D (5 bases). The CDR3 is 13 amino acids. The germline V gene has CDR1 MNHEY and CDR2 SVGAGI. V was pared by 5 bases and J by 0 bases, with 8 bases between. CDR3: CASSRTFSYEQYF. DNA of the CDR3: TGTGCCAGCAGTCGGACATTCTCCTACGAGCAGTACTTC.

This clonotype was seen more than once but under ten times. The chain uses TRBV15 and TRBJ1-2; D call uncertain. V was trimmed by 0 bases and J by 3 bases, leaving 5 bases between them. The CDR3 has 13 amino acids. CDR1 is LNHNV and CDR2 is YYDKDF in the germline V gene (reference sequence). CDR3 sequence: CATSRDRDYGYTF. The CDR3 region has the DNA TGTGCCACCAGCAGAGATCGGGACTATGGCTACACCTTC.

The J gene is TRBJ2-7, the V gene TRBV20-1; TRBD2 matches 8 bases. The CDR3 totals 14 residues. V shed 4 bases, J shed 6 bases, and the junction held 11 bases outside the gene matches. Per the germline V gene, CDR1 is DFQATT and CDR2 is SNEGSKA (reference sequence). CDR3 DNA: TGCAGTGCTATAGGCGGGGGGCCCGGGCGCGAGCAGTACTTC. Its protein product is CSAIGGGPGREQYF.

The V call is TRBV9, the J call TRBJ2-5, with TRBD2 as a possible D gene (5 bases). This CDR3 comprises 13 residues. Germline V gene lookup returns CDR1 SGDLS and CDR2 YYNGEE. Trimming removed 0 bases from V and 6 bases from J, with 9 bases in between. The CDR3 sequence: CASSVGRAKTQYF. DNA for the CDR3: TGTGCCAGCAGCGTAGGGCGGGCGAAGACCCAGTACTTC.

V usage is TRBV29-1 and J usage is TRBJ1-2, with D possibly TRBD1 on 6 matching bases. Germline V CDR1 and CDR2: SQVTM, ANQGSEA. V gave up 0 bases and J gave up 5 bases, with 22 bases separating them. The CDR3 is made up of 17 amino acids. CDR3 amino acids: CSVEDRQDGVVRYGYTF. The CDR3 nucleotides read TGCAGCGTTGAAGATCGACAGGATGGGGTCGTTAGGTATGGCTACACCTTC. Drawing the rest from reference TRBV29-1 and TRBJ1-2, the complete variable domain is SAVISQKPSRDICQRGTSLTIQCQVDSQVTMMFWYRQQPGQSLTLIATANQGSEATYESGFVIDKFPISRPNLTFSTLTVSNMSPEDSSIYLCSVEDRQDGVVRYGYTFGSGTRLTVV.

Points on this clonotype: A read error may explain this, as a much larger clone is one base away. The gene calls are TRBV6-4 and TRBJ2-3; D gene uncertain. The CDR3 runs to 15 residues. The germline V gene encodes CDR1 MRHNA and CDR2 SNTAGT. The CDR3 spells CASSEIAGSTDTRYF. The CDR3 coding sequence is TGTGCCAGCAGTGAAATAGCAGGAAGCACAGATACGCGGTATTTT.

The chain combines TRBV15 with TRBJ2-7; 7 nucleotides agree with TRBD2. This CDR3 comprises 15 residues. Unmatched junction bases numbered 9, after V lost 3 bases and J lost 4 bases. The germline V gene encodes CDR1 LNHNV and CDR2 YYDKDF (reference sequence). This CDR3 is CATSSFNGGSYEQYF. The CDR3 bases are TGTGCCACCAGCAGCTTCAACGGGGGGTCTTACGAGCAGTACTTC. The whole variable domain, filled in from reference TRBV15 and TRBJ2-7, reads DAMVIQNPRYQVTQFGKPVTLSCSQTLNHNVMYWYQQKSSQAPKLLFHYYDKDFNNEADTPDNFQSRRPNTSFCFLDIRSPGLGDTAMYLCATSSFNGGSYEQYFGPGTRLTVT.

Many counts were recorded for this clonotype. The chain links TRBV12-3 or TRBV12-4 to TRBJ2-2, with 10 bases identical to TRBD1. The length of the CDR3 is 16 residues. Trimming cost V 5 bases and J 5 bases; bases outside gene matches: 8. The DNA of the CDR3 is TGTGCCAGCAGTCCACCGGGACAGGGGTGGACCGGGGAGCTGTTTTTT. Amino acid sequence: CASSPPGQGWTGELFF.

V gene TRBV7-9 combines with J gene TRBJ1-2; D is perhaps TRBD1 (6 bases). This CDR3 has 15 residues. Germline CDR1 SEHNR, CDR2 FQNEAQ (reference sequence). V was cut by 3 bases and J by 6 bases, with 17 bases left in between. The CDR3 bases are TGTGCCAGCAGCTTCGGTTCCTCAGGGGTGGATGGCTACACCTTC. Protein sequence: CASSFGSSGVDGYTF.

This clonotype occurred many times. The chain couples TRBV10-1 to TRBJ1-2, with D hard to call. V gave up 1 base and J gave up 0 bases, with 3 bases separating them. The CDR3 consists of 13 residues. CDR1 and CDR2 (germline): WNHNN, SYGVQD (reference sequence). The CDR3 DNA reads TGCGCCAGCAGTGAGTGGACTAACTATGGCTACACCTTC. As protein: CASSEWTNYGYTF.

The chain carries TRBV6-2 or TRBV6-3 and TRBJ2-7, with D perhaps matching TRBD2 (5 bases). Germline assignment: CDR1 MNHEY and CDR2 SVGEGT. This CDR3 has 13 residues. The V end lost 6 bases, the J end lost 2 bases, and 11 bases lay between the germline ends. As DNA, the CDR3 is TGTGCCAGCAGCTCCCAGAGGGCCTACGAGCAGTACTTC. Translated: CASSSQRAYEQYF.

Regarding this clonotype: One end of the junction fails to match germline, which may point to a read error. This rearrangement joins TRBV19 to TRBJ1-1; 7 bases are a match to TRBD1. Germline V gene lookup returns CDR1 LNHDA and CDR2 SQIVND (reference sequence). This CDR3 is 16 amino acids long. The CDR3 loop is CAGSSIRDSMNTEAFF. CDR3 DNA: TGTGCCGGTAGTAGTATTCGGGACAGTATGAACACTGAAGCTTTCTTT.

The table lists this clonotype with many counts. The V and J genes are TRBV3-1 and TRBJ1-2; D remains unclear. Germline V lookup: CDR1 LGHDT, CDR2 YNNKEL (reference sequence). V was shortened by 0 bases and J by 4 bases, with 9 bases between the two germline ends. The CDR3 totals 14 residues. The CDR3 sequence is CASSQDAGLYGYTF. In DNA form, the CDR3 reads TGTGCCAGCAGCCAAGATGCAGGCCTCTATGGCTACACCTTC.

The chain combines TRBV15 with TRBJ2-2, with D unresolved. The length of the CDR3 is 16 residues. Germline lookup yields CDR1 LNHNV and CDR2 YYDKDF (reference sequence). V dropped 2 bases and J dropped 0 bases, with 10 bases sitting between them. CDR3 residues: CATSRFPGANTGELFF. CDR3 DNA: TGTGCCACCAGCAGATTTCCCGGCGCGAACACCGGGGAGCTGTTTTTT.

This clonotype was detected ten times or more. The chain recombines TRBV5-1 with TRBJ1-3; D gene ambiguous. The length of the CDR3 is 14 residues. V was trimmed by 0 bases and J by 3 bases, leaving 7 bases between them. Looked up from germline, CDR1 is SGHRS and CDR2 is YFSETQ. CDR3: CASSLAGYGNTIYF. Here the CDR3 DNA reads TGCGCCAGCAGCTTGGCGGGGTATGGAAACACCATATATTTT.

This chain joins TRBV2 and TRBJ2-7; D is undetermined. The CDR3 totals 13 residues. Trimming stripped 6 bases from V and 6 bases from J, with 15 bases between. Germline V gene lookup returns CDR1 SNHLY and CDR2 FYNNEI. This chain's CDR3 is CASSPSKGSEQYF. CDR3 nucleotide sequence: TGTGCCAGCAGCCCCTCTAAGGGAAGCGAGCAGTACTTC.

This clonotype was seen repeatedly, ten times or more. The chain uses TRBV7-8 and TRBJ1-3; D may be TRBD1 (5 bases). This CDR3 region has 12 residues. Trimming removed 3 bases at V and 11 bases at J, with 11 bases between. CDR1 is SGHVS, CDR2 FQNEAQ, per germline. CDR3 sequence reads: CASSLGPRAIYF. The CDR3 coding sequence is TGTGCCAGCAGCTTGGGTCCCAGGGCCATATATTTT.

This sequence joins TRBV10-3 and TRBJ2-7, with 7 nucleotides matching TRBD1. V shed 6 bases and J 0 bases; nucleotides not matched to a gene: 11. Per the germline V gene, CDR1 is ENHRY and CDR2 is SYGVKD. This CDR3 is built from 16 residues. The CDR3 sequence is CAIRDPGQRCSYEQYF. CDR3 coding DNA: TGTGCCATCAGGGACCCGGGACAGAGATGCTCCTACGAGCAGTACTTC.

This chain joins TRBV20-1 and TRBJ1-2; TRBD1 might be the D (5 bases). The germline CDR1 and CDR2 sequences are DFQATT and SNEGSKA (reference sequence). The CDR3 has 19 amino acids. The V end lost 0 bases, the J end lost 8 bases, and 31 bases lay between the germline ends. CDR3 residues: CSARDPPVSGTRGVSGYTF. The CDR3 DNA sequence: TGCAGTGCTAGAGATCCCCCCGTTAGCGGGACGCGGGGAGTGAGCGGCTACACCTTC.

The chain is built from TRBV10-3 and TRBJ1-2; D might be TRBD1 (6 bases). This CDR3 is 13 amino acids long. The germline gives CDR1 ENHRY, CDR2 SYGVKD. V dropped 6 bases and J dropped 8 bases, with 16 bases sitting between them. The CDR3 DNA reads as TGTGCCATCAGGCTCCATAACAGGGAGGGCTACACCTTC. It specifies CAIRLHNREGYTF.

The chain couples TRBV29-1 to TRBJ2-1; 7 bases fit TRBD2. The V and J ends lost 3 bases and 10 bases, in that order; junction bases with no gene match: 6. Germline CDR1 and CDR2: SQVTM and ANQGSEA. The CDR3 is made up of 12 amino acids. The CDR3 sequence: CSVDRGGSEQFF. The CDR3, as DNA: TGCAGCGTTGATAGGGGAGGGAGCGAGCAGTTCTTC.

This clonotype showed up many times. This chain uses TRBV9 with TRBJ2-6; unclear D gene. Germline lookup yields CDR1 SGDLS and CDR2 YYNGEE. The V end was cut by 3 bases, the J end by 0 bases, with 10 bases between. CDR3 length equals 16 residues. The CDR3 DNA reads TGTGCCAGCAGCGCTTCAATTGGCTCTGGGGCCAACGTCCTGACTTTC. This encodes CASSASIGSGANVLTF. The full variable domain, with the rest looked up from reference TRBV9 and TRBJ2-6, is DSGVTQTPKHLITATGQRVTLRCSPRSGDLSVYWYQQSLDQGLQFLIQYYNGEERAKGNILERFSAQQFPDLHSELNLSSLELGDSALYFCASSASIGSGANVLTFGAGSRLTVL.